This T cell receptor beta chain was captured in a study of CD4 T cells in relation to SARS-CoV-2 and coronaviruses. Study summary: PBMCs were cultured with antigen for around nine days before TCR beta sequencing. Crossreactive spike epitopes shared across donors were mapped to their HLA restriction.

In this sample, this clone turned up a few times. Antigen specificity is unknown. Findings and limits, study-wide: In roughly 65% of donors, memory CD4+ clonotypes crossrecognized SARS-CoV-2 and at least one common cold coronavirus spike.

TCRdb's copy holds only in-frame clones and misses some; the assay was immunoSEQ multiplex PCR. The data hold about 18,000 clones, with about 68% observed a single time. Unexposed donor CD4+ T cells date from about 2010-2019, before the COVID-19 pandemic. Isolation of CD4+ T cells took place after nine to ten days in culture. As cell numbers allowed, unexposed-donor CD4+ T cells faced SARS-CoV-2 S/N and four cold-coronavirus spikes. Sequenced: CD4+ T cells from PBMCs, cultured in vitro. This TCR came from a human donor in good health.

The CDR3 loop reads CASSLSPMMNEQFF. CDR3 DNA sequence: TGTGCCAGCAGCCTCAGCCCCATGATGAATGAGCAGTTCTTC. This rearrangement joins TRBV7-3 to TRBJ2-1; no firm D call. CDR1 and CDR2 (germline): SGHTA, FQGTGA. V was trimmed by 5 bases and J by 7 bases, leaving 15 bases between them. This CDR3 contains 14 residues.